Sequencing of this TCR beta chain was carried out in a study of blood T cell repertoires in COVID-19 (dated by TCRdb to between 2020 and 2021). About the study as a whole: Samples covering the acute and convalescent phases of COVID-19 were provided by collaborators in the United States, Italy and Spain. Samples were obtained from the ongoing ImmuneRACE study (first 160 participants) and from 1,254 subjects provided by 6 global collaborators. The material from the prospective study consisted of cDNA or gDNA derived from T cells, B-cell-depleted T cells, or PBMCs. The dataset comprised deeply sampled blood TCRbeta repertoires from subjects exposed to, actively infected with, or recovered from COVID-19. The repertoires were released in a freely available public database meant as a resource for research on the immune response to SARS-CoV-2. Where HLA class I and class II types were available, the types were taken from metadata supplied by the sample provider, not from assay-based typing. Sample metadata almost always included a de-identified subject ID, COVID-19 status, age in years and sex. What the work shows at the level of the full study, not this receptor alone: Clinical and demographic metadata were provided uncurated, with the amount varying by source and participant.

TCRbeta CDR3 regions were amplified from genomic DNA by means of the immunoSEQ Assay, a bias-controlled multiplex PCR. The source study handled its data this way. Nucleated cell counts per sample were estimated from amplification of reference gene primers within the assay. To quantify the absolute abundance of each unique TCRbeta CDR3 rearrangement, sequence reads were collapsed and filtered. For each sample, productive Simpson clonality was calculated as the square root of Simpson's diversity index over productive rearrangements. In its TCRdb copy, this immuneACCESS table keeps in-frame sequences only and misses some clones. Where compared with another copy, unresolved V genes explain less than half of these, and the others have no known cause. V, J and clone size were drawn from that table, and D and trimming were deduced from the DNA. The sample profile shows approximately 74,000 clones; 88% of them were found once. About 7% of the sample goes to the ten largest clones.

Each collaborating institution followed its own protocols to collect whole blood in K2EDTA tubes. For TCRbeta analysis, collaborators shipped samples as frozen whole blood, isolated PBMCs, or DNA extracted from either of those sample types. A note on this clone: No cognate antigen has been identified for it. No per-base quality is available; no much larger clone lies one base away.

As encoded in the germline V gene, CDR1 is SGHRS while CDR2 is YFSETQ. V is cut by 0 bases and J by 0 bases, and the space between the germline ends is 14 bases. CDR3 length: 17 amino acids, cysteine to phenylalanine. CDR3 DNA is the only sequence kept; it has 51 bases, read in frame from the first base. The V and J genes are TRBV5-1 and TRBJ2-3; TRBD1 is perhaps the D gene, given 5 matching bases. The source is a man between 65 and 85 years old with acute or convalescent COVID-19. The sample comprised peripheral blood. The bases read TGCGCCAGCAGCTTGGCCGGGCTAGGGGCTAGCACAGATACGCAGTATTTT. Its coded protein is CASSLAGLGASTDTQYF. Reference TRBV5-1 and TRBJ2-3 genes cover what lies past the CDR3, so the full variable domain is KAGVTQTPRYLIKTRGQQVTLSCSPISGHRSVSWYQQTPGQGLQFLFEYFSETQRNKGNFPGRFSGRQFSNSRSEMNVSTLELGDSALYLCASSLAGLGASTDTQYFGPGTRLTVL.